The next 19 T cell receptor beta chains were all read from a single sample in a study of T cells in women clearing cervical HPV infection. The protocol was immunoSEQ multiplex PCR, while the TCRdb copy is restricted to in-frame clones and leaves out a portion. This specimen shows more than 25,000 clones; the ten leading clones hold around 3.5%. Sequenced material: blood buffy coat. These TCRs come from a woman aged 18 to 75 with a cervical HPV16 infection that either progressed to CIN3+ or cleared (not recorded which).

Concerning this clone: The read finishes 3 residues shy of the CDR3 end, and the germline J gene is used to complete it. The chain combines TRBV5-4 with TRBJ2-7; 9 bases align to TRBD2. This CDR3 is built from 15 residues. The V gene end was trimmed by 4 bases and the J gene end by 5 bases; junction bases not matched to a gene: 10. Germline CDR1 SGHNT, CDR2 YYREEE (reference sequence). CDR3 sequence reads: CASSISAGGGDEQYF. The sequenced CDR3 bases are TGTGCCAGCAGCATATCAGCGGGGGGTGGAGACGAG. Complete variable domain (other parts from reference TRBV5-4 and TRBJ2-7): ETGVTQSPTHLIKTRGQQVTLRCSSQSGHNTVSWYQQALGQGPQFIFQYYREEENGRGNFPPRFSGLQFPNYSSELNVNALELDDSALYLCASSISAGGGDEQYFGPGTRLTVT.

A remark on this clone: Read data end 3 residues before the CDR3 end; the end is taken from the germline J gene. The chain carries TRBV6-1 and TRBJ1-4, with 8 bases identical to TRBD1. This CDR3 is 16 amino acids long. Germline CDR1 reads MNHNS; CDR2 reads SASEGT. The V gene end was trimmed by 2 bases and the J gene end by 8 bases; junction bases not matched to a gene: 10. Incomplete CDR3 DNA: TGTGCCAGCAGTGAACCTAGGACAGGGATACCAGAAAAA. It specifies CASSEPRTGIPEK. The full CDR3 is CASSEPRTGIPEKLFF.

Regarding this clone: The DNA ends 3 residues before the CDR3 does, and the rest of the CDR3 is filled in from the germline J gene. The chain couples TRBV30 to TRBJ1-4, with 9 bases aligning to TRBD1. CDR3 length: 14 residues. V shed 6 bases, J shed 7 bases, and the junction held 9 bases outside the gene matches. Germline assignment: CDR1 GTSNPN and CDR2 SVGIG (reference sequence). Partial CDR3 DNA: TGTGCCTGTTCGGTCGGGACAGGGTCTGAAAAA. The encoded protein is CACSVGTGSEK. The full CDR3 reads CACSVGTGSEKLFF.

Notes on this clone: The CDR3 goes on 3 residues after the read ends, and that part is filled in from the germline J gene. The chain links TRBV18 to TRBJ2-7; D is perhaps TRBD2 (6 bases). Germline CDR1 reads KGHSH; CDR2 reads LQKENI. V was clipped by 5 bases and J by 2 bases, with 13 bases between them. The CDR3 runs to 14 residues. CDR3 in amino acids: CASSRGSGAYEQYF. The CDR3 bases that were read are TGTGCCAGCTCAAGAGGATCGGGGGCCTACGAG.

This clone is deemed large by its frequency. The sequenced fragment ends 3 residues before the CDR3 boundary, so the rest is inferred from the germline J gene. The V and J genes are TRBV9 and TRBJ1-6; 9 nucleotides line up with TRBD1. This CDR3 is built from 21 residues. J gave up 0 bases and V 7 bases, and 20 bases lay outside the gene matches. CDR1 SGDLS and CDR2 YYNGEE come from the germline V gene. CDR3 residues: CASRGAVSGTGISSYNSPLHF. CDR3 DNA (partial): TGTGCCAGCCGCGGAGCGGTATCCGGGACAGGGATAAGCTCCTATAATTCACCC.

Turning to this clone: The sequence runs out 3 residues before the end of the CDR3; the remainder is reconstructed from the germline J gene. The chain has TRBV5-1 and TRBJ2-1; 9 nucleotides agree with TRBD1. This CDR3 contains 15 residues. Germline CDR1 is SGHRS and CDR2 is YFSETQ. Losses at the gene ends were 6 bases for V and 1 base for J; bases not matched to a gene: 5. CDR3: CASTPTGGSYNEQFF. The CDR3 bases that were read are TGCGCCAGCACACCGACAGGGGGGTCCTACAATGAG.

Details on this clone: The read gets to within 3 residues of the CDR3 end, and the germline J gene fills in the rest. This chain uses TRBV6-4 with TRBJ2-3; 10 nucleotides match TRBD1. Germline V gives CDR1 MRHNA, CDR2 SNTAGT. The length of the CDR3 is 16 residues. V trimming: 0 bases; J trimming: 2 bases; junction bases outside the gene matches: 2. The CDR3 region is CASSDSDRGFTDTQYF. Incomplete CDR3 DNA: TGTGCCAGCAGTGACTCGGACAGGGGGTTCACAGATACG.

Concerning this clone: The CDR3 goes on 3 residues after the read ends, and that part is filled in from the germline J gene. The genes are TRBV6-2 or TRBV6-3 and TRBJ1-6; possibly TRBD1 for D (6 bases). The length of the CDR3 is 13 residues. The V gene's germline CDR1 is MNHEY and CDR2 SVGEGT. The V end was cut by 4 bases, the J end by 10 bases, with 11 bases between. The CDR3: CASSLQGGSPLHF. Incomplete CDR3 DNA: TGTGCCAGCAGTTTACAGGGTGGCTCACCC.

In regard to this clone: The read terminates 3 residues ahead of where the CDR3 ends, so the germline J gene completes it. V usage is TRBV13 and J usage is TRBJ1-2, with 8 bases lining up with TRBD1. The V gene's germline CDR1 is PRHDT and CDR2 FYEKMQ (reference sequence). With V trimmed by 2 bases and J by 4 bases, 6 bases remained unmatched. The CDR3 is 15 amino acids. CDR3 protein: CASSLTGQVIYGYTF. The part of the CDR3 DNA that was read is TGTGCCAGCAGCTTAACGGGACAGGTGATCTATGGC.

The CDR3 sequence: CASLMIQGHNSPLHF. CDR3 DNA (partial): TGTGCCAGCCTAATGATACAGGGGCATAATTCACCC. The genes are TRBV2 and TRBJ1-6, with TRBD1 matching 7 bases. The CDR3 end lies 3 residues beyond the end of the read and is filled in from the germline J gene. With 8 bases clipped from V and 5 bases from J, the junction kept 9 bases outside the gene matches. Germline V gene sequence: CDR1 SNHLY, CDR2 FYNNEI. The length of the CDR3 is 15 residues.

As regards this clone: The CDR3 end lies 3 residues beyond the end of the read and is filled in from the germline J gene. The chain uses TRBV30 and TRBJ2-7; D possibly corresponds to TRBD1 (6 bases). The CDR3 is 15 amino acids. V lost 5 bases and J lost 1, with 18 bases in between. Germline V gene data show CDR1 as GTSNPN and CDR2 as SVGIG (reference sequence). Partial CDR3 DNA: TGTGCCTGGGATCATCGGGACAAATTTTCCTACGAG. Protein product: CAWDHRDKFSYE. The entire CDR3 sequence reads CAWDHRDKFSYEQYF.

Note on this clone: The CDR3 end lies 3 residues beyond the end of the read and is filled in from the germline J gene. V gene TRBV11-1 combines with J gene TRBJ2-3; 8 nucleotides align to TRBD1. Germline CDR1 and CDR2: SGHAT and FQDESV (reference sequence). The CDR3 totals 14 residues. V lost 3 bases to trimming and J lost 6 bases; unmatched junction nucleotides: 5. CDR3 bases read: TGTGCCAGCAGCTTGGGGACAGGCGGGGATACG. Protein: CASSLGTGGDT. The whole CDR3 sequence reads CASSLGTGGDTQYF.

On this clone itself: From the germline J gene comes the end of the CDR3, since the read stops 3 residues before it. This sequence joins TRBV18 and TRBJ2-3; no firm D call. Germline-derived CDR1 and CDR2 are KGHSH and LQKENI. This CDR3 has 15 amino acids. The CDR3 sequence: CASSPSADSNQPQYF. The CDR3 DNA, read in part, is TGTGCCAGCTCACCATCGGCAGATAGCAATCAGCCG.

This chain's CDR3 is CSAQHKQGHYGYTF. The CDR3 bases that were read are TGCAGTGCGCAGCATAAACAGGGCCACTATGGC. The gene calls are TRBV20-1 and TRBJ1-2, with a possible D match to TRBD1 (6 bases). The read comes to an end 3 residues before the CDR3 does, leaving the germline J gene to fill in the end. The ends were cut back, 6 bases at V and 3 bases at J, with 17 bases in the middle. Germline V gives CDR1 DFQATT, CDR2 SNEGSKA (reference sequence). The CDR3 length is 14 residues.

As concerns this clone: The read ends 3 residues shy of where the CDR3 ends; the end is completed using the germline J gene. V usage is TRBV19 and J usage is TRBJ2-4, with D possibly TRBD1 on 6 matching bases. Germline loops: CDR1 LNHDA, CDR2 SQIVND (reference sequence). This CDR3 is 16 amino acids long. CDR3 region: CASSSLPGGHLDGQYF. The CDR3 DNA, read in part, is TGTGCCAGTAGTTCTCTCCCTGGGGGACACCTAGATGGT.

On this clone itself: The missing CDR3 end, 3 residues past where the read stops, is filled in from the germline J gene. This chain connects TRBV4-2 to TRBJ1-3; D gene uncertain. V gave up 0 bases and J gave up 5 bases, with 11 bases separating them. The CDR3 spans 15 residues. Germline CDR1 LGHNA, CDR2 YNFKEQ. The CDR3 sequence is CASSQDPGSRNTIYF. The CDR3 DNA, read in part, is TGTGCCAGCAGCCAAGACCCGGGGTCCCGAAACACC.

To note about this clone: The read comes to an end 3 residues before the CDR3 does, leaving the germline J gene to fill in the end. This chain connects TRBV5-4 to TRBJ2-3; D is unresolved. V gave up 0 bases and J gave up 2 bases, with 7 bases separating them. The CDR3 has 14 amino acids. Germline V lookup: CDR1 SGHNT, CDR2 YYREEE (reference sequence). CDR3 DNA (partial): TGTGCCAGCAGCTTGGGACTGATCACAGATACG. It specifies CASSLGLITDT. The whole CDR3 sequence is CASSLGLITDTQYF.

The CDR3 region is CAISERGNTEAFF. The DNA read from the CDR3 is TGTGCCATCAGTGAACGGGGGAACACTGAA. J is TRBJ1-1 and V is TRBV10-3, with D unclear. Read coverage stops 3 residues before the CDR3 terminus; the germline J gene supplies the remainder. The V end was cut by 3 bases, the J end by 1 base, with 6 bases between. The CDR3 runs 13 residues. Germline loops: CDR1 ENHRY, CDR2 SYGVKD.

The CDR3 DNA, read in part, is TGCAGTGCTCCAAGCGGGGGAACCACAGATACG. This codes for CSAPSGGTTDT. The full CDR3 sequence reads CSAPSGGTTDTQYF. The chain joins TRBV20-1 to TRBJ2-3; 8 nucleotides agree with TRBD2. The read terminates 3 residues before the CDR3 end, so the remaining end is supplied by the germline J gene. V lost 5 bases to trimming and J lost 2 bases; unmatched junction nucleotides: 6. CDR1 and CDR2 from the germline V gene are DFQATT and SNEGSKA (reference sequence). The CDR3 loop spans 14 amino acids.